These 2 T cell receptor beta chains came from one sample sequenced in a study of vaccination and CD4 T cells after COVID-19. Noted treatment: roughly nine-day PBMC culture with coronavirus spike peptide pools or control peptides (ViraFEST assay). Their specific antigens are unknown. Sequencing of the DNA from cultured CD4+ T cells was carried out with the Oncomine TCR Beta short-read assay. TCRdb fed the PCR reads into MiXCR, producing one record per CDR3 protein. Of about 15,000 distinct CDR3 sequences listed, approximately 27% were seen once; the top ten hold about 24%. Material for sequencing was cultured CD4+ T cells from blood. Receptors were obtained from a human donor with COVID-19.

This clonotype has only a few counts. The V and J genes are TRBV7-9 and TRBJ1-5; D is possibly TRBD1 (6 bases). Germline-derived CDR1 and CDR2 are SEHNR and FQNEAQ (reference sequence). V lost 4 bases and J lost 3, with 10 bases in between. The CDR3 contains 14 residues. The CDR3 coding sequence is TGTGCCAGCAGCTCTCGGGACACCAATCAGCCCCAGCATTTT. The encoded protein is CASSSRDTNQPQHF.

The rearrangement links TRBV7-2 to TRBJ2-5, with TRBD1 identical over 9 bases. CDR1 is SGHTA, CDR2 FQGNSA, per germline. J gave up 4 bases and V 4 bases, and 4 bases lay outside the gene matches. The CDR3 runs 14 residues. For the CDR3, the DNA is TGTGCCAGCAGCTCAACAGGGGGCAGAGAGACCCAGTACTTC. Protein sequence: CASSSTGGRETQYF.